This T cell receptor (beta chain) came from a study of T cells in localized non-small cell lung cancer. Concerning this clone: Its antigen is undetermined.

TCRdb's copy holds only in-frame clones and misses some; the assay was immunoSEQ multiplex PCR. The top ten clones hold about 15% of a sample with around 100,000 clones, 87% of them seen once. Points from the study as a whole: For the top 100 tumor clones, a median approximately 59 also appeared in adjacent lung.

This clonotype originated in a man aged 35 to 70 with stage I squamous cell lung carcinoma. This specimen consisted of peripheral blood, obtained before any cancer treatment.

DNA for the CDR3: TGCGCCAGCAGCTTGGCAACGGGGCGCGCTGGAAACACCATATATTTT. It specifies CASSLATGRAGNTIYF. The chain recombines TRBV5-1 with TRBJ1-3, with D possibly matching TRBD1 (5 bases). CDR1 SGHRS and CDR2 YFSETQ come from the germline V gene. Trimming pared 0 bases from V and 2 bases from J, leaving 12 bases between. The CDR3 has 16 amino acids.